The 27 T cell receptor beta chains below were found in one sample sequenced in a study of cytomegalovirus exposure and HLA in healthy donors. The PCR made use of 60 Vbeta and 13 Jbeta primers. The protocol was immunoSEQ multiplex PCR, while the TCRdb copy is restricted to in-frame clones and leaves out a portion. This table has about 90,000 clones, about three quarters appearing once. The sequenced sample consisted of PBMCs. These receptors were collected from a middle-aged woman in good health and CMV-seropositive.

This clone was counted between two and nine times. V is TRBV6-5 and J is TRBJ1-5; D ambiguous. The CDR3 consists of 14 residues. From germline, CDR1 is MNHEY and CDR2 SVGAGI. V was clipped by 2 bases and J by 0 bases, with 5 bases between them. CDR3 nucleotides: TGTGCCAGCAGTTACAGCAATAGCAATCAGCCCCAGCATTTT. Its protein is CASSYSNSNQPQHF.

This clone occurred once. The chain joins TRBV2 to TRBJ1-1; 8 bases align to TRBD1. In germline, CDR1 is SNHLY, CDR2 FYNNEI. The CDR3 runs 13 residues. V gave up 9 bases and J gave up 5 bases; unmatched junction bases: 8. The CDR3 DNA reads as TGTGCCAGGGACGGACAGGGACAAACTGAAGCTTTCTTT. Protein: CARDGQGQTEAFF.

V usage is TRBV4-3 and J usage is TRBJ1-3, with D possibly TRBD1 on 5 matching bases. The CDR3 covers 16 residues. The germline V and J ends were trimmed by 1 base and 0 bases, with 10 bases remaining between them. Germline V CDR1 and CDR2: LGHNA, YSLEER. The CDR3, as DNA: TGCGCCAGCAGCCAAGGACAGCCACGCTCTGGAAACACCATATATTTT. Translation: CASSQGQPRSGNTIYF.

The chain has TRBV28 and TRBJ1-1; the D is unclear. With 5 bases removed from V and 7 bases from J, the gap between germline ends came to 14 bases. This CDR3 is 13 amino acids long. Germline CDR1 is MDHEN and CDR2 is SYDVKM. CDR3 nucleotides: TGTGCCAGCAGTCCCCCGGGGAGGAATGAAGCTTTCTTT. As protein: CASSPPGRNEAFF.

This chain connects TRBV5-1 to TRBJ2-1, with TRBD2 matching over 12 bases. V lost 0 bases to trimming and J lost 8 bases; unmatched junction nucleotides: 6. The CDR3 extends over 16 amino acids. Looked up from germline, CDR1 is SGHRS and CDR2 is YFSETQ. The chain's CDR3 is CASSLGLAGEIDEQFF. The CDR3 coding sequence is TGCGCCAGCAGCTTGGGACTAGCGGGAGAAATCGATGAGCAGTTCTTC.

This chain joins TRBV7-2 and TRBJ1-2; TRBD1 aligns across 7 bases. The CDR3 loop spans 13 amino acids. CDR1 is SGHTA and CDR2 is FQGNSA in the germline V gene. Trimming cost V 5 bases and J 6 bases; bases outside gene matches: 6. CDR3 in amino acids: CASSPTGANGYTF. For the CDR3, the DNA is TGTGCCAGCAGCCCAACAGGGGCGAATGGCTACACCTTC.

This clone was observed a handful of times. The V gene is TRBV7-9, the J gene TRBJ1-4, with D uncertain. The V gene's germline CDR1 is SEHNR and CDR2 FQNEAQ (reference sequence). Trimming took 4 bases from V and 8 from J, leaving 11 bases between them. This CDR3 is 13 amino acids long. CDR3 loop: CASSSEFSEKLFF. The DNA of the CDR3 is TGTGCCAGCAGCTCCGAGTTCTCGGAAAAACTGTTTTTT.

This clone was detected only a few times. This sequence joins TRBV4-1 and TRBJ2-5; D is perhaps TRBD1 (6 bases). The closer fit of TRBJ2-7 to the DNA end suggests the J call may be wrong. CDR1 and CDR2 from the germline V gene are MGHRA and YSYEKL. This CDR3 contains 15 residues. The CDR3: CASSQDPSPGDEQYF. The CDR3 DNA is TGCGCCAGCAGCCAAGATCCGTCACCAGGGGACGAGCAGTACTTC.

A note on this clone: The DNA is omitted, as the CDR3 cannot be located on it reliably, and the CDR3 follows TCRdb's listing. The chain carries TRBV1 and TRBJ2-4; TRBD2, the table's D call, was not compared with the DNA. TRBV1 is classified as a pseudogene. The length of the CDR3 is 20 amino acids, counting both ends. The CDR3: CTSSAEVSDWGRGAKNIQYF.

The J gene is TRBJ1-2, the V gene TRBV28; D gene unclear. Trimming pared 5 bases from V and 5 bases from J, leaving 6 bases between. Germline CDR1 MDHEN, CDR2 SYDVKM. The CDR3 has 11 residues. The chain's CDR3 is CASSPQYGYTF. DNA for the CDR3: TGTGCCAGCAGTCCCCAGTATGGCTACACCTTC.

This sequence joins TRBV27 and TRBJ2-2; TRBD2 matches at 7 bases. This CDR3 region has 14 residues. Germline V CDR1 and CDR2: MNHEY, SMNVEV (reference sequence). V lost 6 bases to trimming and J lost 2 bases; unmatched junction nucleotides: 3. The CDR3 DNA is TGTGCCAGCAGAAAGCGGGGCAACACCGGGGAGCTGTTTTTT. This encodes CASRKRGNTGELFF.

This chain joins TRBV6-5 and TRBJ2-7, with D possibly TRBD1 on 6 matching bases. CDR1 MNHEY and CDR2 SVGAGI come from the germline V gene. The CDR3 is 12 amino acids. Trimming removed 4 bases at V and 4 bases at J, with 8 bases between. This CDR3 reads CASSSTGYEQYF. In DNA, the CDR3 is TGTGCCAGCAGTTCGACAGGATACGAGCAGTACTTC.

The chain combines TRBV6-5 with TRBJ1-1; D possibly corresponds to TRBD1 (6 bases). V gave up 5 bases and J gave up 0 bases, with 13 bases separating them. CDR3 length: 15 amino acids. The germline gives CDR1 MNHEY, CDR2 SVGAGI. CDR3 sequence: CASSPGHSMNTEAFF. Here the CDR3 DNA reads TGTGCCAGCAGTCCGGGACATAGCATGAACACTGAAGCTTTCTTT.

V is TRBV11-2 and J is TRBJ2-3, with 7 bases fitting TRBD1. This CDR3 spans 17 amino acids. V lost 5 bases and J lost 0; bases outside the gene matches: 11. CDR1 SGHAT and CDR2 FQNNGV come from the germline V gene. The CDR3 sequence: CASSLSPGQRSTDTQYF. CDR3 DNA sequence: TGTGCCAGCAGCCTATCACCGGGACAGAGAAGCACAGATACGCAGTATTTT.

The chain couples TRBV9 to TRBJ2-7, with TRBD2 identical over 15 bases. The length of the CDR3 is 15 residues. The trim removed 0 bases at V and 6 bases at J, leaving 1 base unmatched. From germline, CDR1 is SGDLS and CDR2 YYNGEE. The CDR3 nucleotides read TGTGCCAGCAGCGTAGGGGGACTAGCGGGAGGCGAGCAGTACTTC. Residues: CASSVGGLAGGEQYF.

This chain connects TRBV13 to TRBJ2-1, with 11 positions matching TRBD2. The trim removed 4 bases at V and 0 bases at J, leaving 2 bases unmatched. The CDR3 covers 16 residues. The V gene's germline CDR1 is PRHDT and CDR2 FYEKMQ (reference sequence). CDR3 sequence: CASSSLAGASYNEQFF. The DNA for the CDR3 is TGTGCCAGCAGCTCACTAGCGGGAGCCTCCTACAATGAGCAGTTCTTC.

The J gene is TRBJ2-7, the V gene TRBV7-8, with unresolved D. The V gene lost 4 bases and the J gene lost 7 bases, with 8 bases spanning the gap. The CDR3 covers 11 residues. CDR1 SGHVS and CDR2 FQNEAQ come from the germline V gene. The CDR3 loop is CASSSRLEQYF. The DNA of the CDR3 is TGTGCCAGCAGCTCCAGATTGGAGCAGTACTTC.

The chain is built from TRBV7-3 and TRBJ2-7; TRBD1 matches 10 bases. The V gene's germline CDR1 is SGHTA and CDR2 FQGTGA. The CDR3 runs to 17 residues. V lost 5 bases, J lost 0 bases, and 10 bases stayed unmatched. CDR3 in DNA: TGTGCCAGCAGCCTCTACCGGACAGGGGGGATCTCCTACGAGCAGTACTTC. Translation gives CASSLYRTGGISYEQYF. Combining the CDR3 with reference TRBV7-3 and TRBJ2-7 gives the whole variable domain GAGVSQTPSNKVTEKGKYVELRCDPISGHTALYWYRQSLGQGPEFLIYFQGTGAADDSGLPNDRFFAVRPEGSVSTLKIQRTERGDSAVYLCASSLYRTGGISYEQYFGPGTRLTVT.

The chain is built from TRBV29-1 and TRBJ1-1; TRBD1 agrees at 8 bases. CDR1 is SQVTM, CDR2 ANQGSEA, per germline. Trimming took 1 base from V and 4 from J; bases not matched to a gene: 2. The CDR3 contains 13 residues. The CDR3: CSVEAQGATEAFF. The DNA for the CDR3 is TGCAGCGTTGAAGCCCAGGGGGCCACTGAAGCTTTCTTT.

This clone was seen only once. This rearrangement joins TRBV19 to TRBJ2-5, with D unclear. CDR3 size: 14 residues. Trimming took 5 bases from V and 4 from J, leaving 14 bases between them. Germline CDR1 reads LNHDA; CDR2 reads SQIVND (reference sequence). The CDR3 here is CASSPTLRPETQYF. Written as DNA, the CDR3 is TGTGCCAGTAGTCCTACACTGAGGCCAGAGACCCAGTACTTC. The full variable domain, its missing parts supplied by reference TRBV19 and TRBJ2-5, is DGGITQSPKYLFRKEGQNVTLSCEQNLNHDAMYWYRQDPGQGLRLIYYSQIVNDFQKGDIAEGYSVSREKKESFPLTVTSAQKNPTAFYLCASSPTLRPETQYFGPGTRLLVL.

This chain uses TRBV30 with TRBJ1-2; a weak D match, TRBD1 (6 bases). CDR1 and CDR2 (germline): GTSNPN, SVGIG (reference sequence). V gave up 2 bases and J gave up 7 bases, with 17 bases separating them. The CDR3 extends over 14 amino acids. The CDR3 sequence is CAWSSPTGRSGYTF. The CDR3 DNA is TGTGCCTGGAGTTCCCCCACAGGGAGATCTGGCTACACCTTC.

The chain is built from TRBV7-2 and TRBJ2-6; no definite D call. Germline values: CDR1 SGHTA, CDR2 FQGNSA. This CDR3 is built from 15 residues. Trimming stripped 6 bases from V and 0 bases from J, with 9 bases between. As DNA, the CDR3 is TGTGCCAGCAGTTCCCAGCGCTCTGGGGCCAACGTCCTGACTTTC. It is translated as CASSSQRSGANVLTF.

The chain recombines TRBV7-3 with TRBJ1-2; 8 nucleotides align to TRBD1. The CDR3 is 13 residues long. After removal of 6 bases from V and 6 bases from J, the junction contained 6 bases not matched to a gene. Germline V gene data show CDR1 as SGHTA and CDR2 as FQGTGA. CDR3 sequence reads: CASSSGQGNGYTF. The CDR3 coding sequence is TGTGCCAGCAGTTCTGGACAGGGCAATGGCTACACCTTC.

The genes are TRBV27 and TRBJ2-7, with 7 nucleotides matching TRBD1. This CDR3 is built from 16 residues. The V gene's germline CDR1 is MNHEY and CDR2 SMNVEV (reference sequence). The V gene end was trimmed by 5 bases and the J gene end by 5 bases; junction bases not matched to a gene: 15. DNA for the CDR3: TGTGCCAGCAGTCTGAGGACAGGCCCCCCGGATGACGAGCAGTACTTC. This sequence encodes CASSLRTGPPDDEQYF.

This clone was detected once. V and J are TRBV28 and TRBJ1-1, with D maybe TRBD1 (5 bases). CDR1 MDHEN and CDR2 SYDVKM come from the germline V gene. There are 14 residues in the CDR3. V dropped 4 bases and J dropped 1 base, with 10 bases sitting between them. CDR3 in DNA: TGTGCCAGCAGTTCACCTCAGGGGAACACTGAAGCTTTCTTT. Amino acids: CASSSPQGNTEAFF. The complete variable domain, with remaining parts taken from reference TRBV28 and TRBJ1-1, reads DVKVTQSSRYLVKRTGEKVFLECVQDMDHENMFWYRQDPGLGLRLIYFSYDVKMKEKGDIPEGYSVSREKKERFSLILESASTNQTSMYLCASSSPQGNTEAFFGQGTRLTVV.

This clone was seen a handful of times. The chain recombines TRBV2 with TRBJ2-7, with D tentatively TRBD1 (5 bases). CDR1 and CDR2 from the germline V gene are SNHLY and FYNNEI. The CDR3 totals 13 residues. Trimming pared 3 bases from V and 5 bases from J, leaving 11 bases between. CDR3 protein: CASSEQGFNEQYF. Written as DNA, the CDR3 is TGTGCCAGCAGTGAGCAGGGATTCAACGAGCAGTACTTC.

This clone has just a few counts. The chain combines TRBV7-2 with TRBJ1-3; D is unresolved. V lost 1 base, J lost 0 bases, and 10 bases lay in between. The CDR3 loop spans 16 amino acids. In germline, CDR1 is SGHTA, CDR2 FQGNSA. The CDR3 loop is CASSLVVATSGNTIYF. CDR3 sequence (DNA): TGTGCCAGCAGCTTAGTTGTGGCAACCTCTGGAAACACCATATATTTT.